Shown below are 19 T cell receptor beta chains from a single sample sequenced in a study of T cells in Graves' hyperthyroidism and ophthalmopathy. RNA transcripts yielded amplified TCR beta CDR3 regions. Primed by the HTBI set, a first-round RT-PCR was run on the TCR CDR3. TCRdb used MiXCR to reprocess the multiplex PCR reads, holding one entry per CDR3 protein. The table records roughly 510,000 distinct CDR3 sequences, more than 20% of them present only once. The material sequenced was blood. These receptors were taken from a man between 18 and 29 years old with Graves' hyperthyroidism.

Many counts were recorded for this clonotype. The chain links TRBV2 to TRBJ1-5, with D perhaps matching TRBD1 (6 bases). Between the trimmed V and J ends, which lost 4 bases and 3 bases, there was a span of 13 bases. CDR1 and CDR2 from the germline V gene are SNHLY and FYNNEI. This CDR3 region has 15 residues. CDR3 region: CASSASGEPNQPQHF. Here the CDR3 DNA reads TGTGCCAGCAGTGCGTCAGGGGAGCCCAATCAGCCCCAGCATTTT.

CDR3 sequence: CASSYGGAGVSNYGYTF. CDR3 bases: TGTGCCAGCAGTTACGGAGGGGCCGGTGTATCTAACTATGGCTACACCTTC. V and J are TRBV6-2 or TRBV6-3 and TRBJ1-2; possible D gene TRBD1, 5 bases. V lost 2 bases, J lost 0 bases, and 16 bases lay in between. Per the germline V gene, CDR1 is MNHEY and CDR2 is SVGEGT. This CDR3 has 17 amino acids.

This clonotype showed up just a few times. The rearrangement uses TRBV9 and TRBJ1-1; D is uncertain. Trimming pared 0 bases from V and 1 base from J, leaving 16 bases between. This CDR3 is built from 17 residues. The germline gives CDR1 SGDLS, CDR2 YYNGEE. The CDR3 here is CASSVATGWEANTEAFF. The CDR3 DNA reads TGTGCCAGCAGCGTAGCTACCGGGTGGGAGGCGAACACTGAAGCTTTCTTT.

A few counts support this clonotype. In DNA, the CDR3 is TGTGCCAGCAGCCGGGACGATGGAACTGAAGCTTTCTTT. Its translation: CASSRDDGTEAFF. The chain carries TRBV7-6 and TRBJ1-1; TRBD1 is a possible D gene (5 bases). V gave up 5 bases and J gave up 5 bases, with 12 bases separating them. This CDR3 has 13 amino acids. Looked up from germline, CDR1 is SGHVS and CDR2 is FNYEAQ. The variable domain in full, completed from reference TRBV7-6 and TRBJ1-1, reads GAGVSQSPRYKVTKRGQDVALRCDPISGHVSLYWYRQALGQGPEFLTYFNYEAQQDKSGLPNDRFSAERPEGSISTLTIQRTEQRDSAMYRCASSRDDGTEAFFGQGTRLTVV.

The chain recombines TRBV11-2 with TRBJ1-2, with unresolved D. Germline values: CDR1 SGHAT, CDR2 FQNNGV. The CDR3 totals 13 residues. Trimming pared 5 bases from V and 0 bases from J, leaving 7 bases between. The CDR3 region is CASSLITNYGYTF. In DNA, the CDR3 is TGTGCCAGCAGCCTAATAACTAACTATGGCTACACCTTC.

This clonotype was recorded many times. J is TRBJ1-2 and V is TRBV19; TRBD1 matches at 7 bases. The CDR3 spans 14 residues. The ends lost 4 bases at V and 5 bases at J; junction bases unmatched: 7. The germline V gene has CDR1 LNHDA and CDR2 SQIVND (reference sequence). In DNA form, the CDR3 reads TGTGCCAGTAGTACCTCGACAGGGAGTTATGGCTACACCTTC. Its protein product is CASSTSTGSYGYTF.

This clonotype was recorded at least ten times. The chain is built from TRBV11-3 and TRBJ2-2; D unresolved. The CDR3 totals 14 residues. The germline V and J ends were trimmed by 3 bases and 4 bases, with 9 bases remaining between them. Germline V gene sequence: CDR1 SGHNT, CDR2 YENEEA. CDR3 coding DNA: TGTGCCAGCAGCTTGTGGAGTGGCACCGGGGAGCTGTTTTTT. Translating gives CASSLWSGTGELFF.

This clonotype was observed a handful of times. This sequence joins TRBV5-1 and TRBJ1-3; TRBD1 might be the D (5 bases). Trimming left V 2 bases short and J 2 bases short, with 14 bases between. Germline lookup yields CDR1 SGHRS and CDR2 YFSETQ. There are 16 residues in the CDR3. The CDR3 reads CASSFTGSLTGNTIYF. CDR3 bases: TGCGCCAGCAGCTTCACAGGCAGTCTTACTGGAAACACCATATATTTT.

This clonotype was counted ten times or more. The rearrangement links TRBV12-3 or TRBV12-4 to TRBJ2-7, with 9 nucleotides matching TRBD2. After removal of 6 bases from V and 1 base from J, the junction contained 4 bases not matched to a gene. The length of the CDR3 is 14 residues. CDR3 nucleotides: TGTGCCAGCAGAGACAGCGGGGGGTCCTACGAGCAGTACTTC. It yields the protein CASRDSGGSYEQYF.

This clonotype was observed many times. This rearrangement joins TRBV5-1 to TRBJ1-3; D is perhaps TRBD1 (5 bases). Germline lookup yields CDR1 SGHRS and CDR2 YFSETQ. The CDR3 loop spans 18 amino acids. Trimming took off 4 bases at V and 4 bases at J, with 24 bases between the two ends. CDR3 loop: CASSLRDSSNRPGNTIYF. In DNA, the CDR3 is TGCGCCAGCAGCCTCCGGGACTCCTCTAATCGCCCCGGAAACACCATATATTTT.

This clonotype was observed many times. The rearrangement uses TRBV7-8 and TRBJ1-1, with TRBD1 as a possible D gene (5 bases). The CDR3 loop spans 15 amino acids. Trimming took off 5 bases at V and 3 bases at J, with 16 bases between the two ends. CDR1 is SGHVS and CDR2 is FQNEAQ in the germline V gene. Written as DNA, the CDR3 is TGTGCCAGCAGCGGCAGGGAAGAGGTAGACACTGAAGCTTTCTTT. It codes for CASSGREEVDTEAFF.

This clonotype was detected ten times or more. The V and J genes are TRBV28 and TRBJ2-7; TRBD1 agrees at 10 bases. The germline V gene has CDR1 MDHEN and CDR2 SYDVKM. The CDR3 has 17 residues. J lost 1 base, V lost 5 bases, and 11 bases had no gene match. The CDR3 is CASSLTLDRGESYEQYF. CDR3 coding DNA: TGTGCCAGCAGTCTTACCTTGGACAGGGGGGAATCCTACGAGCAGTACTTC.

This clonotype occurred a few times. The chain carries TRBV7-9 and TRBJ1-2, with D perhaps TRBD1 (6 bases). V was trimmed by 5 bases and J by 3 bases, leaving 16 bases between them. Germline lookup yields CDR1 SEHNR and CDR2 FQNEAQ (reference sequence). CDR3 length equals 15 residues. The CDR3: CASSPSAGVYYGYTF. The CDR3, as DNA: TGTGCCAGCAGCCCCTCGGCAGGGGTTTACTATGGCTACACCTTC.

This clonotype was found many times. The rearrangement uses TRBV29-1 and TRBJ2-5; D possibly corresponds to TRBD2 (6 bases). Deletions cut 1 base from V and 1 base from J, with 13 bases between. Germline lookup yields CDR1 SQVTM and CDR2 ANQGSEA. This CDR3 comprises 15 residues. CDR3 region: CSVEGTERVQETQYF. The CDR3 region has the DNA TGCAGCGTTGAAGGGACTGAGCGGGTCCAAGAGACCCAGTACTTC.

This clonotype was counted between two and nine times. The chain has TRBV24-1 and TRBJ2-2, with a tentative D call TRBD1 (6 bases). Trimming left V 5 bases short and J 5 bases short, with 11 bases between. Per germline, CDR1 KGHDR and CDR2 SFDVKD. The CDR3 contains 14 residues. The chain's CDR3 is CATSGIRGTGELFF. In DNA, the CDR3 is TGTGCCACCAGTGGGATCAGGGGTACCGGGGAGCTGTTTTTT.

This clonotype was recorded at least ten times. The chain links TRBV2 to TRBJ1-5; maybe TRBD1 (5 bases). Trimming pared 7 bases from V and 5 bases from J, leaving 12 bases between. Germline V gene lookup returns CDR1 SNHLY and CDR2 FYNNEI. The CDR3 spans 13 residues. The CDR3 here is CASNSGLHQPQHF. CDR3 nucleotide sequence: TGTGCCAGCAATTCAGGGTTACATCAGCCCCAGCATTTT.

This clonotype was counted ten times or more. The chain combines TRBV12-3 or TRBV12-4 with TRBJ2-6; TRBD1 matches at 10 bases. V lost 6 bases and J lost 4; bases outside the gene matches: 6. The CDR3 sequence is 16 residues long. The CDR3 here is CASSRQGAQGANVLTF. The CDR3 DNA follows: TGTGCCAGCAGCAGACAGGGGGCGCAGGGGGCCAACGTCCTGACTTTC.

V is TRBV19 and J is TRBJ1-5; D call uncertain. The V end lost 1 base, the J end lost 6 bases, and 13 bases lay between the germline ends. In germline, CDR1 is LNHDA, CDR2 SQIVND (reference sequence). The CDR3 length is 15 residues. CDR3 protein: CASSIVGTWSQPQHF. CDR3 DNA sequence: TGTGCCAGTAGTATAGTAGGAACCTGGAGTCAGCCCCAGCATTTT.

This clonotype was counted ten times or more. The chain recombines TRBV5-1 with TRBJ2-7, with 7 bases that match TRBD1. The V and J ends lost 4 bases and 7 bases, in that order; junction bases with no gene match: 8. This CDR3 has 13 amino acids. CDR1 SGHRS and CDR2 YFSETQ come from the germline V gene. CDR3: CASSAEGAGEQYF. The CDR3 DNA follows: TGCGCCAGCAGCGCAGAGGGGGCCGGGGAGCAGTACTTC.